Listed here are 6 T cell receptor beta chains from one sample, sequenced in a study of T cell changes during pregnancy in multiple sclerosis. Repertoires were generated with immunoSEQ multiplex PCR, while TCRdb's copy carries only in-frame clones and drops some. The sample carries nearly 45,000 clones, about 95% recorded once. The sequencing used peripheral blood, collected in the second trimester of pregnancy. These receptors all stem from a female donor with multiple sclerosis, enrolled in a pregnancy study.

This clone was seen only once. The chain is built from TRBV25-1 and TRBJ2-2; no definite D call. Germline CDR1 is MGHDK and CDR2 is SYGVNS. This CDR3 has 18 residues. Trimming cost V 4 bases and J 2 bases, with 20 bases left between them. The DNA for the CDR3 is TGTGCCAGCAGTGCCCTGGGCAGACAAATTTTAAACACCGGGGAGCTGTTTTTT. Translating it yields CASSALGRQILNTGELFF.

The rearrangement links TRBV5-1 to TRBJ1-1; D may be TRBD1 (6 bases). CDR3 size: 15 residues. CDR1 and CDR2 (germline): SGHRS, YFSETQ. Trimming removed 0 bases at V and 0 bases at J, with 9 bases between. DNA of the CDR3: TGCGCCAGCAGCTTGGAGGGACACTTGAACACTGAAGCTTTCTTT. Translating gives CASSLEGHLNTEAFF.

This clone was observed once. The gene calls are TRBV6-1 and TRBJ1-4, with 7 bases aligning to TRBD1. J gave up 10 bases and V 7 bases, and 12 bases lay outside the gene matches. This CDR3 is built from 14 residues. Germline-derived CDR1 and CDR2 are MNHNS and SASEGT. CDR3 sequence reads: CASNPETGKVKLFF. In DNA form, the CDR3 reads TGTGCCAGCAACCCCGAGACAGGGAAGGTAAAACTGTTTTTT.

The chain uses TRBV28 and TRBJ2-1, with 7 positions matching TRBD2. V dropped 8 bases and J dropped 6; count of bases not matched to a gene: 13. Germline loops: CDR1 MDHEN, CDR2 SYDVKM. This CDR3 is 15 amino acids long. The CDR3 reads CASPASRGGPNEQFF. The CDR3 region has the DNA TGTGCCAGCCCAGCGTCAAGGGGAGGGCCCAATGAGCAGTTCTTC. The entire variable domain, with the rest obtained from reference TRBV28 and TRBJ2-1, is as follows: DVKVTQSSRYLVKRTGEKVFLECVQDMDHENMFWYRQDPGLGLRLIYFSYDVKMKEKGDIPEGYSVSREKKERFSLILESASTNQTSMYLCASPASRGGPNEQFFGPGTRLTVL.

CDR3 coding DNA: TGTGCCAGCAGTATCGGACTCCTCTATGGCTACACCTTC. Protein: CASSIGLLYGYTF. The chain combines TRBV2 with TRBJ1-2, with unresolved D. Germline CDR1 reads SNHLY; CDR2 reads FYNNEI. The CDR3 is 13 amino acids. The V and J ends lost 5 bases and 4 bases respectively, with 11 bases between them.

The V and J genes are TRBV29-1 and TRBJ2-7, with unresolved D. Trimming took off 7 bases at V and 2 bases at J, with 9 bases between the two ends. Germline CDR1 SQVTM, CDR2 ANQGSEA. The length of the CDR3 is 11 residues. Written as DNA, the CDR3 is TGCAGCGCTCGTACAGCCTACGAGCAGTACTTC. Protein: CSARTAYEQYF.